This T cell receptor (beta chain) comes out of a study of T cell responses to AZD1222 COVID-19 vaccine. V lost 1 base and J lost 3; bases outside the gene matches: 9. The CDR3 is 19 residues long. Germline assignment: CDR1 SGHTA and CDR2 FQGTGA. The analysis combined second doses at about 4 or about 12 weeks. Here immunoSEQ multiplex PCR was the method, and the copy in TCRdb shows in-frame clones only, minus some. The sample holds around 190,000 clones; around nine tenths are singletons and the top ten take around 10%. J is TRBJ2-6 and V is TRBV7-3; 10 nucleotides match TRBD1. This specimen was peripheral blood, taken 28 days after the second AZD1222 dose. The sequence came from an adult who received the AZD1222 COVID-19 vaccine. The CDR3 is CASSLRAGTGAGGANVLTF. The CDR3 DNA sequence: TGTGCCAGCAGCTTAAGAGCCGGGACAGGGGCAGGTGGGGCCAACGTCCTGACTTTC. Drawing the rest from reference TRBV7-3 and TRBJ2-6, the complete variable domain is GAGVSQTPSNKVTEKGKYVELRCDPISGHTALYWYRQSLGQGPEFLIYFQGTGAADDSGLPNDRFFAVRPEGSVSTLKIQRTERGDSAVYLCASSLRAGTGAGGANVLTFGAGSRLTVL.